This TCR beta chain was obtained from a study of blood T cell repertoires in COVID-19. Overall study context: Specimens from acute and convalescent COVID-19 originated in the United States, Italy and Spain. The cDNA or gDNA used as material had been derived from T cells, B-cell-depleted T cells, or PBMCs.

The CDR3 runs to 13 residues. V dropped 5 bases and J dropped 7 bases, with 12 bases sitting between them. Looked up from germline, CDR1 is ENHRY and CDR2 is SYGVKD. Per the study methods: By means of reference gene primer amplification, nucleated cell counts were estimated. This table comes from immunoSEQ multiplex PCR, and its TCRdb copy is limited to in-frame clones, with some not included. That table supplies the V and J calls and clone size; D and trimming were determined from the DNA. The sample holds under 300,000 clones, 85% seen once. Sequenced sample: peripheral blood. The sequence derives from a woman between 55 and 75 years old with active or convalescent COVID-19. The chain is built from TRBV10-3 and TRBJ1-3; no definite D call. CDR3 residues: CAISSGSPNTIYF. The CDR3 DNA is TGTGCCATCAGTTCAGGTTCCCCGAACACCATATATTTT.